The 25 T cell receptor beta chains below were found in one sample sequenced in a study of shared clonotypes between healthy human individuals. Sequencing was performed with immunoSEQ multiplex PCR; in TCRdb, only in-frame clones are kept and a portion is missing. The table lists a few hundred thousand clones, 50% to 75% of them singletons. The source material was memory CD4+ T cells sorted from blood. The subset here: CD45RA-negative fraction. The receptors shown here come from a man younger than 40 in good health.

The CDR3 protein is CASSSKQAPRVYNEQFF. For the CDR3, the DNA is TGTGCCAGCAGCTCCAAACAGGCGCCCAGGGTATACAATGAGCAGTTCTTC. V gene TRBV7-2 combines with J gene TRBJ2-1; possibly TRBD1 for D (5 bases). V was clipped by 4 bases and J by 4 bases, with 20 bases between them. Germline CDR1 reads SGHTA; CDR2 reads FQGNSA. The CDR3 runs to 17 residues.

The V call is TRBV11-2, the J call TRBJ2-1, with D tentatively TRBD2 (7 bases). The CDR3 is 16 amino acids. Germline V gene lookup returns CDR1 SGHAT and CDR2 FQNNGV. Trimming took 1 base from V and 8 from J, leaving 18 bases between them. CDR3 sequence reads: CASSLAWGGRVYEQFF. The CDR3 DNA follows: TGTGCCAGCAGCTTAGCTTGGGGGGGGCGGGTTTATGAGCAGTTCTTC.

The chain combines TRBV2 with TRBJ2-4; 7 nucleotides line up with TRBD1. Trimming took 5 bases from V and 5 from J; bases not matched to a gene: 21. Germline lookup yields CDR1 SNHLY and CDR2 FYNNEI. This CDR3 has 19 amino acids. The CDR3 nucleotides read TGTGCCAGCAGTCAACCCATGGGGACAGCCACGCGGAGCGAAAACATTCAGTACTTC. Translation: CASSQPMGTATRSENIQYF.

The CDR3 region is CASSEWVRGLNEQFF. The CDR3 nucleotides read TGTGCCAGCAGTGAATGGGTAAGGGGGCTGAATGAGCAGTTCTTC. This chain uses TRBV2 with TRBJ2-1; 7 nucleotides match TRBD1. CDR3 length: 15 amino acids. Per germline, CDR1 SNHLY and CDR2 FYNNEI. After removal of 2 bases from V and 7 bases from J, the junction contained 8 bases not matched to a gene.

This clone turned up a few times. The chain joins TRBV7-2 to TRBJ1-5; D not certain. V was pared by 2 bases and J by 7 bases, with 9 bases between. This CDR3 region has 13 residues. The germline gives CDR1 SGHTA, CDR2 FQGNSA. The CDR3 DNA follows: TGTGCCAGCAGCTTATCAAACGCCCAGCCCCAGCATTTT. This codes for CASSLSNAQPQHF.

The chain uses TRBV7-9 and TRBJ2-7; 7 nucleotides agree with TRBD2. Germline loops: CDR1 SEHNR, CDR2 FQNEAQ (reference sequence). V gave up 7 bases and J gave up 7 bases; unmatched junction bases: 10. This CDR3 contains 13 residues. CDR3 amino acids: CASTMGGVDEQYF. In DNA form, the CDR3 reads TGTGCCAGCACCATGGGAGGGGTCGATGAGCAGTACTTC.

The CDR3 loop reads CASREPGQGFGYTF. The CDR3 bases are TGTGCCAGCAGAGAACCGGGACAGGGGTTTGGCTACACCTTC. This chain uses TRBV6-5 with TRBJ1-2; 10 bases fit TRBD1. The CDR3 covers 14 residues. Unmatched junction bases numbered 8, after V lost 6 bases and J lost 7 bases. Germline CDR1 and CDR2: MNHEY and SVGAGI.

V is TRBV5-4 and J is TRBJ2-7; 9 bases fit TRBD2. Germline values: CDR1 SGHNT, CDR2 YYREEE (reference sequence). V shed 5 bases and J 1 base; nucleotides not matched to a gene: 10. The CDR3 has 16 residues. CDR3 loop: CASRRSSGTDSYEQYF. The DNA of the CDR3 is TGTGCCAGCAGGCGATCTAGCGGGACGGATTCCTACGAGCAGTACTTC. Together with reference TRBV5-4 and TRBJ2-7, the CDR3 gives the full variable domain: ETGVTQSPTHLIKTRGQQVTLRCSSQSGHNTVSWYQQALGQGPQFIFQYYREEENGRGNFPPRFSGLQFPNYSSELNVNALELDDSALYLCASRRSSGTDSYEQYFGPGTRLTVT.

This clone has more than one count but fewer than ten. The same CDR3 is also encoded by other DNA sequences in this sample. The chain carries TRBV2 and TRBJ1-5; D is uncertain. The germline gives CDR1 SNHLY, CDR2 FYNNEI. The CDR3 is made up of 12 amino acids. V shed 3 bases and J shed 0 bases, with 0 bases lying between them. As DNA, the CDR3 is TGTGCCAGCAGTGATAGCAATCAGCCCCAGCATTTT. It is translated as CASSDSNQPQHF.

This clone showed up just a few times. The rearrangement uses TRBV5-1 and TRBJ2-6, with D perhaps TRBD1 (6 bases). The CDR3 totals 17 residues. Germline V gene sequence: CDR1 SGHRS, CDR2 YFSETQ. V shed 7 bases and J shed 0 bases, with 17 bases lying between them. CDR3 sequence: CASSHIQGFSGANVLTF. CDR3 bases: TGCGCCAGCTCTCATATACAGGGATTCTCTGGGGCCAACGTCCTGACTTTC.

This clone was seen repeatedly, ten times or more. V usage is TRBV4-1 and J usage is TRBJ2-1; 12 nucleotides agree with TRBD2. Germline CDR1 is MGHRA and CDR2 is YSYEKL. Trimming cost V 8 bases and J 8 bases; bases outside gene matches: 13. CDR3 length: 16 amino acids. The CDR3 bases are TGCGCCAGCTCGACCCGCGAGACTAGCGGGAGTGATGAGCAGTTCTTC. Residues: CASSTRETSGSDEQFF.

As to this clone: Other DNA sequences of this sample code for an identical CDR3. The chain has TRBV6-1 and TRBJ2-5; 9 nucleotides match TRBD1. This CDR3 region has 14 residues. V shed 5 bases and J 4 bases; nucleotides not matched to a gene: 5. Germline-derived CDR1 and CDR2 are MNHNS and SASEGT. The CDR3 is CASSRQGEGETQYF. CDR3 bases: TGTGCCAGCAGTCGACAGGGGGAAGGAGAGACCCAGTACTTC.

This clone was seen just once. The chain has TRBV29-1 and TRBJ2-7; 13 bases fit TRBD2. The CDR3 has 14 amino acids. Trimming removed 3 bases from V and 9 bases from J; junction bases left unmatched: 8. In germline, CDR1 is SQVTM, CDR2 ANQGSEA. CDR3 sequence: CSVDGLAGVHGQYF. CDR3 coding DNA: TGCAGCGTTGACGGACTAGCGGGAGTTCACGGGCAGTACTTC.

The chain joins TRBV11-2 to TRBJ2-1; possible D gene TRBD2, 6 bases. The V end lost 1 base, the J end lost 3 bases, and 13 bases lay between the germline ends. CDR3 size: 16 residues. Germline V gives CDR1 SGHAT, CDR2 FQNNGV. The CDR3 DNA sequence: TGTGCCAGCAGCTTAGCCCGGACTACTCTCTACAATGAGCAGTTCTTC. Amino acids: CASSLARTTLYNEQFF.

This rearrangement joins TRBV5-1 to TRBJ2-7; 8 bases match TRBD2. CDR1 SGHRS and CDR2 YFSETQ come from the germline V gene. V was clipped by 1 base and J by 6 bases; unmatched bases: 12. The CDR3 runs 16 residues. The CDR3 DNA reads TGCGCCAGCAGCTTGAACACAGGACTAGCAGCCTCCGAGCAGTACTTC. Amino acid sequence: CASSLNTGLAASEQYF.

The rearrangement joins TRBV28 to TRBJ1-1; 7 bases line up with TRBD1. CDR3 length equals 13 residues. Germline values: CDR1 MDHEN, CDR2 SYDVKM. V shed 9 bases and J 1 base; nucleotides not matched to a gene: 5. The CDR3 nucleotides read TGTGCCAGTGACAGGGAAAAGAACACTGAAGCTTTCTTT. Translation: CASDREKNTEAFF.

The rearrangement links TRBV6-1 to TRBJ2-7; D call uncertain. Trimming left V 9 bases short and J 3 bases short, with 15 bases between. The germline gives CDR1 MNHNS, CDR2 SASEGT. The CDR3 extends over 13 amino acids. The CDR3 sequence is CASIRNGYYEQYF. The CDR3 region has the DNA TGTGCCAGTATTCGAAACGGCTACTACGAGCAGTACTTC.

This clone was observed a few times. As DNA, the CDR3 is TGCGCCAGCAGCGCCACTAGCGGACAAGAGACCCAGTACTTC. Translated: CASSATSGQETQYF. The genes are TRBV5-1 and TRBJ2-5, with 8 bases aligning to TRBD2. Looked up from germline, CDR1 is SGHRS and CDR2 is YFSETQ. The CDR3 extends over 14 amino acids. J lost 2 bases, V lost 4 bases, and 4 bases had no gene match.

CDR3 DNA sequence: TGTGCCAGCAGCCAGGCGGGGACTTCCCTCCACGAGCAGTACTTC. Encoded protein: CASSQAGTSLHEQYF. V usage is TRBV7-9 and J usage is TRBJ2-7, with D possibly being TRBD2 (6 bases). The CDR3 sequence is 15 residues long. CDR1 and CDR2 (germline): SEHNR, FQNEAQ (reference sequence). V dropped 5 bases and J dropped 5 bases, with 19 bases sitting between them.

The gene calls are TRBV11-2 and TRBJ2-3; D uncertain. CDR3 length equals 16 residues. In germline, CDR1 is SGHAT, CDR2 FQNNGV. V was cut by 5 bases and J by 5 bases, with 20 bases left in between. CDR3 coding DNA: TGTGCCAGCAGCCCACGCCGGGCCCAACGCGGAGATACGCAGTATTTT. Encoded protein: CASSPRRAQRGDTQYF. Combining the CDR3 with reference TRBV11-2 and TRBJ2-3 gives the whole variable domain EAGVAQSPRYKIIEKRQSVAFWCNPISGHATLYWYQQILGQGPKLLIQFQNNGVVDDSQLPKDRFSAERLKGVDSTLKIQPAKLEDSAVYLCASSPRRAQRGDTQYFGPGTRLTVL.

The gene calls are TRBV30 and TRBJ1-5; D might be TRBD1 (6 bases). The germline V gene has CDR1 GTSNPN and CDR2 SVGIG (reference sequence). The CDR3 is made up of 14 amino acids. Trimming stripped 1 base from V and 2 bases from J, with 9 bases between. The CDR3 bases are TGTGCCTGGAGTGAGGGGGTCCGCAATCAGCCCCAGCATTTT. Translating gives CAWSEGVRNQPQHF.

The chain recombines TRBV6-4 with TRBJ1-5; no clear D gene. Germline V gene sequence: CDR1 MRHNA, CDR2 SNTAGT. The CDR3 runs 14 residues. Trimming removed 4 bases from V and 0 bases from J, with 7 bases in between. CDR3 loop: CASSAEGSNQPQHF. CDR3 nucleotide sequence: TGTGCCAGCAGTGCTGAGGGTAGCAATCAGCCCCAGCATTTT.

The chain uses TRBV7-8 and TRBJ2-3, with TRBD1 matching over 8 bases. The V and J ends lost 3 bases and 6 bases, in that order; junction bases with no gene match: 20. The length of the CDR3 is 19 residues. CDR1 SGHVS and CDR2 FQNEAQ come from the germline V gene. The CDR3 nucleotides read TGTGCCAGCAGCTTCTTGACGCAGGGGGCATCTTACACAGGGGATACGCAGTATTTT. As protein: CASSFLTQGASYTGDTQYF.

The V and J genes are TRBV9 and TRBJ1-1, with 8 nucleotides matching TRBD1. The CDR3 loop spans 14 amino acids. Germline V gene data show CDR1 as SGDLS and CDR2 as YYNGEE. Trimming took 0 bases from V and 4 from J; bases not matched to a gene: 2. Here the CDR3 reads CASSVGQGATEAFF. The CDR3, as DNA: TGTGCCAGCAGCGTAGGCCAGGGGGCCACTGAAGCTTTCTTT.

The V and J genes are TRBV20-1 and TRBJ1-2, with D hard to call. Germline V gene lookup returns CDR1 DFQATT and CDR2 SNEGSKA (reference sequence). The CDR3 is made up of 11 amino acids. Trimming removed 6 bases at V and 5 bases at J, with 10 bases between. In nucleotides, the CDR3 is TGCAGTGCCCCCGGGGTTTATGGCTACACCTTC. Its protein is CSAPGVYGYTF.